This T cell receptor beta chain was sequenced for a study of blood T cell repertoires in COVID-19. About the research overall: The samples span acute and convalescent COVID-19 from the United States, Italy and Spain. PBMCs, B-cell-depleted T cells, or T cells were the source of the cDNA or gDNA that made up the material.

Those enrolled in Seattle joined during active infection and were followed longitudinally afterward. Authors' data handling: Reference gene primer amplification in the assay estimated nucleated cell counts. Repertoires were generated with immunoSEQ multiplex PCR, while TCRdb's copy carries only in-frame clones and drops some. V, J and clone size were drawn from that table, and D and trimming were deduced from the DNA. The sample lists roughly 80,000 clones; approximately 90% were seen once. Germline V gives CDR1 MGHRA, CDR2 YSYEKL. Trimming left V 0 bases short and J 1 base short, with 12 bases between. The CDR3 contains 16 residues.

The clonotype originates from a man in his forties or fifties with COVID-19, enrolled during active disease. The sequencing input was peripheral blood. The V and J genes are TRBV4-1 and TRBJ2-5; no firm D call. The CDR3 coding sequence is TGCGCCAGCAGCCAAGATTATTCCGGTATCCAAGAGACCCAGTACTTC. Its protein product is CASSQDYSGIQETQYF.